These T cell receptor beta chains were read from a single sample in a study of technical replicates of blood from several donors. The table came from immunoSEQ multiplex PCR; TCRdb's copy has only in-frame clones and leaves some out. The sample has about 85,000 clones, about 95% seen once. The specimen sequenced was T cells isolated from PBMCs. Receptors originate from a human donor in good health. Each CDR3 is given with its conserved first and last residue. Each record gives: D gene, V gene, J gene, CDR3 length, CDR3 protein. D genes are given only for firm matches.

D gene: TRBD1
V gene: TRBV4-1
J gene: TRBJ1-4
CDR3 length: 16
CDR3 protein: CASSHSTGALNEKLFF

D gene: NA
V gene: TRBV6-1
J gene: TRBJ1-2
CDR3 length: 13
CDR3 protein: CASRFTGSAGYTF

D gene: NA
V gene: TRBV10-3
J gene: TRBJ2-2
CDR3 length: 10
CDR3 protein: CATGTGELFF

D gene: TRBD1
V gene: TRBV6-1
J gene: TRBJ1-6
CDR3 length: 14
CDR3 protein: CAGGRDRGRSPLHF

D gene: NA
V gene: TRBV29-1
J gene: TRBJ1-1
CDR3 length: 15
CDR3 protein: CSVEGWGADSTEAFF

D gene: TRBD2
V gene: TRBV28
J gene: TRBJ2-7
CDR3 length: 14
CDR3 protein: CASSFLPGRDEQYF

D gene: NA
V gene: TRBV19
J gene: TRBJ2-4
CDR3 length: 15
CDR3 protein: CASRGGREAKNIQYF

D gene: TRBD1
V gene: TRBV5-1
J gene: TRBJ1-2
CDR3 length: 14
CDR3 protein: CASSFDRGGYGYTF

D gene: NA
V gene: TRBV9
J gene: TRBJ2-7
CDR3 length: 14
CDR3 protein: CASSPQVSSYEQYF

D gene: NA
V gene: TRBV4-2
J gene: TRBJ1-5
CDR3 length: 18
CDR3 protein: CASSQTPGQGWSNQPQHF

D gene: TRBD1
V gene: TRBV5-4
J gene: TRBJ2-3
CDR3 length: 14
CDR3 protein: CASSTGQFTDTQYF

D gene: TRBD1
V gene: TRBV11-2
J gene: TRBJ2-7
CDR3 length: 15
CDR3 protein: CASSSWGQGHYEQYF

D gene: NA
V gene: TRBV19
J gene: TRBJ2-5
CDR3 length: 15
CDR3 protein: CASSRELSVQETQYF

D gene: TRBD2
V gene: TRBV9
J gene: TRBJ2-7
CDR3 length: 15
CDR3 protein: CASSVGTSGSYEQYF

D gene: NA
V gene: TRBV10-3
J gene: TRBJ2-7
CDR3 length: 13
CDR3 protein: CAIMASSSYEQYF

D gene: NA
V gene: TRBV2
J gene: TRBJ2-7
CDR3 length: 14
CDR3 protein: CASRVEGGAYEQYF

D gene: NA
V gene: TRBV4-1
J gene: TRBJ2-1
CDR3 length: 11
CDR3 protein: CASSQRDEQFF

D gene: TRBD1
V gene: TRBV28
J gene: TRBJ2-7
CDR3 length: 15
CDR3 protein: CASSLVGTGMYEQYF

D gene: NA
V gene: TRBV5-1
J gene: TRBJ2-7
CDR3 length: 15
CDR3 protein: CASSPDPGGLYEQYF

D gene: NA
V gene: TRBV9
J gene: TRBJ2-3
CDR3 length: 15
CDR3 protein: CASSVAGGQTDTQYF

D gene: TRBD2
V gene: TRBV13
J gene: TRBJ2-3
CDR3 length: 18
CDR3 protein: CASSLGLAGGKLTDTQYF

D gene: TRBD1
V gene: TRBV11-2
J gene: TRBJ1-2
CDR3 length: 15
CDR3 protein: CASSPTGVAVYGYTF

D gene: NA
V gene: TRBV6-5
J gene: TRBJ2-2
CDR3 length: 12
CDR3 protein: CASSHGTGELFF

D gene: TRBD1
V gene: TRBV5-1
J gene: TRBJ2-4
CDR3 length: 14
CDR3 protein: CASSLEGTENIQYF

D gene: TRBD1
V gene: TRBV7-9
J gene: TRBJ2-1
CDR3 length: 17
CDR3 protein: CASSTLTPDRGQDEQFF

D gene: NA
V gene: TRBV2
J gene: TRBJ1-5
CDR3 length: 12
CDR3 protein: CASSEYNQPQHF

D gene: NA
V gene: TRBV29-1
J gene: TRBJ2-5
CDR3 length: 11
CDR3 protein: CSAGQRETQYF

D gene: TRBD1
V gene: TRBV7-6
J gene: TRBJ1-2
CDR3 length: 14
CDR3 protein: CASSLAQGVGGYTF

D gene: TRBD2
V gene: TRBV9
J gene: TRBJ2-5
CDR3 length: 18
CDR3 protein: CASSTLAGRLWGQETQYF

D gene: NA
V gene: TRBV4-1
J gene: TRBJ1-1
CDR3 length: 14
CDR3 protein: CASSQVGGSTEAFF

D gene: TRBD1
V gene: TRBV9
J gene: TRBJ2-1
CDR3 length: 14
CDR3 protein: CASSVAPGGAGQFF

D gene: NA
V gene: TRBV27
J gene: TRBJ2-1
CDR3 length: 16
CDR3 protein: CASISTASPSYNEQFF

D gene: NA
V gene: TRBV28
J gene: TRBJ1-2
CDR3 length: 13
CDR3 protein: CAATGRHTNGYTF

D gene: TRBD1
V gene: TRBV11-2
J gene: TRBJ1-2
CDR3 length: 15
CDR3 protein: CASSFRTGMGYGYTF

D gene: NA
V gene: TRBV5-1
J gene: TRBJ2-7
CDR3 length: 13
CDR3 protein: CASSPNRAHEQYF

D gene: TRBD1
V gene: TRBV10-3
J gene: TRBJ2-5
CDR3 length: 16
CDR3 protein: CAISVSGTGGRETQYF

D gene: TRBD1
V gene: TRBV7-2
J gene: TRBJ2-1
CDR3 length: 16
CDR3 protein: CASTKGDRPTYNEQFF

D gene: TRBD2
V gene: TRBV10-2
J gene: TRBJ2-1
CDR3 length: 14
CDR3 protein: CASSGTSVRNEQFF

D gene: NA
V gene: TRBV5-6
J gene: TRBJ2-7
CDR3 length: 15
CDR3 protein: CASSLLASSSYEQYF

D gene: TRBD2
V gene: TRBV28
J gene: TRBJ2-3
CDR3 length: 14
CDR3 protein: CASSLLAGADTQYF

D gene: TRBD2
V gene: TRBV9
J gene: TRBJ2-1
CDR3 length: 22
CDR3 protein: CASSVATGRGLAGGRNENEQFF

D gene: TRBD1
V gene: TRBV28
J gene: TRBJ1-5
CDR3 length: 15
CDR3 protein: CASSSPGQGYQPQHF

D gene: NA
V gene: TRBV18
J gene: TRBJ1-1
CDR3 length: 15
CDR3 protein: CASSPRHVMNTEAFF

D gene: NA
V gene: TRBV29-1
J gene: TRBJ2-5
CDR3 length: 14
CDR3 protein: CSVEGGWGRETQYF

D gene: NA
V gene: TRBV29-1
J gene: TRBJ2-5
CDR3 length: 13
CDR3 protein: CSVESRVGETQYF

D gene: NA
V gene: TRBV5-6
J gene: TRBJ1-3
CDR3 length: 14
CDR3 protein: CASSWRGGGHTIYF

D gene: NA
V gene: TRBV7-6
J gene: TRBJ2-7
CDR3 length: 13
CDR3 protein: CASSVDSGYEQYF

D gene: NA
V gene: TRBV4-1
J gene: TRBJ2-7
CDR3 length: 13
CDR3 protein: CASAVEGTYEQYF

D gene: TRBD1
V gene: TRBV15
J gene: TRBJ1-5
CDR3 length: 16
CDR3 protein: CATSLSTGTGFQPQHF

D gene: NA
V gene: TRBV28
J gene: TRBJ1-2
CDR3 length: 14
CDR3 protein: CASKGQGSNYGYTF

D gene: TRBD2
V gene: TRBV11-2
J gene: TRBJ2-3
CDR3 length: 19
CDR3 protein: CASSSLGLAGGPGTDTQYF

D gene: NA
V gene: TRBV25-1
J gene: TRBJ1-2
CDR3 length: 12
CDR3 protein: CASSLYSYGYTF

D gene: TRBD2
V gene: TRBV7-9
J gene: TRBJ2-7
CDR3 length: 17
CDR3 protein: CASSSVLRGAFSYEQYF